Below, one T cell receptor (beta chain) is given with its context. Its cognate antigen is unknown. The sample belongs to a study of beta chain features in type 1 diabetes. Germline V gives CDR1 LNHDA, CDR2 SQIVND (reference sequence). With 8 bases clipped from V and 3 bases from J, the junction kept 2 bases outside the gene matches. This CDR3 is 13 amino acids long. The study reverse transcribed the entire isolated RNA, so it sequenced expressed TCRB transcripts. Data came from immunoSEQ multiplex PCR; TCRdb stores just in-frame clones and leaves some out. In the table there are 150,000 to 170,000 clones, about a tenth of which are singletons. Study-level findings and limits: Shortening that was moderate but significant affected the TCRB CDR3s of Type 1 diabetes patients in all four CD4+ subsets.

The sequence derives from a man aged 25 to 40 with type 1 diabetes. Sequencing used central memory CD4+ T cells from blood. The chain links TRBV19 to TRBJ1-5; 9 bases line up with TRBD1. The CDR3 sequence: CASRTGANQPQHF. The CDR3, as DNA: TGTGCCAGTCGGACAGGGGCCAATCAGCCCCAGCATTTT.